This entry describes one T cell receptor (beta chain). Antigen: not known. The CDR3 is made up of 16 amino acids. Germline loops: CDR1 LGHDT, CDR2 YNNKEL (reference sequence). The junction had 10 bases not matched to a gene; V was cut back by 2 bases and J by 5 bases. This sample is part of a study of blood T cells in healthy people across ages. Combining a sample-barcoded 5' primer with a J-beta primer mix, a second PCR ran for about 7 to 11 cycles. CDR3-containing paired-end reads numbering at least 2.5 million came from each sample. MiXCR, applied by TCRdb to the 5' RACE reads, yields one record per CDR3 protein. The profile shows around 940,000 distinct CDR3 sequences, about 53% of them singletons. Findings and limits, study-wide: More naive CD4+ cells and higher diversity marked long-lived donors relative to aged donors. Naive T cell percentage showed a strong correlation with the diversity of TCR beta.

The receptor's source is a woman in her sixties or seventies in good health. The chain carries TRBV3-1 and TRBJ2-5; 8 bases line up with TRBD2. Sequences were obtained from blood. The CDR3 DNA reads as TGTGCCAGCAGCCAAATACGAGCGGGAGTGGGTGAGACCCAGTACTTC. This encodes CASSQIRAGVGETQYF.